This is a list of T cell receptor beta chains from one sample in a study of blood T cell repertoires in COVID-19. The assay was immunoSEQ multiplex PCR, and TCRdb's table has in-frame clones only and misses some. The sample lists roughly 82,000 clones, 80% to 90% occurring once. The sample comprised peripheral blood. Every receptor here comes from a woman aged 55-69 years with acute or convalescent COVID-19. Each CDR3 is given with its conserved first and last residue. D genes are given only for firm matches. Size tells how often a clone was seen (once, few, many) or the class of an expanded clone, and some rows leave it out.

>TRBD2|.|TRBJ2-5|TRBV6-6
CAIASGGETQYF
TGTGCCATCGCGAGCGGGGGGGAGACCCAGTACTTC
>.|few|TRBJ1-3|TRBV20-1
CSASTTFSGNTIYF
TGCAGTGCTAGTACTACGTTCTCTGGAAACACCATATATTTT
>TRBD1|.|TRBJ1-1|TRBV7-2
CASSPRIGQGEAFF
TGTGCCAGCAGCCCTCGGATCGGACAGGGAGAAGCTTTCTTT
>.|once|TRBJ2-1|TRBV12-3/TRBV12-4
CASSPGLYNEQFF
TGTGCCAGCAGCCCTGGACTGTACAATGAGCAGTTCTTC
>TRBD1|.|TRBJ2-7|TRBV11-3
CASSLGGGQGAYEQYF
TGTGCCAGCAGCTTAGGGGGGGGACAGGGCGCCTACGAGCAGTACTTC
>.|.|TRBJ2-1|TRBV6-6
CASAIIEEQFF
TGTGCCAGCGCGATAATTGAAGAGCAGTTCTTC
>.|.|TRBJ1-5|TRBV6-5
CASRGAGGSNQPQHF
TGTGCCAGCAGGGGGGCCGGGGGGAGCAATCAGCCCCAGCATTTT
>TRBD2|.|TRBJ2-1|TRBV7-9
CASSLLAGSYNEQFF
TGTGCCAGCAGCTTACTAGCGGGTTCGTACAATGAGCAGTTCTTC
>.|once|TRBJ1-1|TRBV7-3
CASSLIQGHTTEAFF
TGTGCCAGCAGCTTAATCCAAGGACACACCACTGAAGCTTTCTTT
>TRBD1|.|TRBJ1-3|TRBV28
CASPPNRGQGGVSGNTIYF
TGTGCCAGCCCCCCTAATCGGGGACAGGGGGGCGTCTCTGGAAACACCATATATTTT
>.|.|TRBJ2-5|TRBV11-3
CASSLAGPETQYF
TGTGCCAGCAGCTTAGCAGGTCCAGAGACCCAGTACTTC
>.|.|TRBJ1-1|TRBV5-5
CASSLLAAAEAFF
TGTGCCAGCAGCTTACTAGCTGCGGCTGAAGCTTTCTTT
>TRBD2|.|TRBJ2-7|TRBV5-6
CASSPVTSGSYEQYF
TGTGCCAGCAGCCCGGTTACTAGCGGGAGTTACGAGCAGTACTTC
>.|.|TRBJ1-5|TRBV5-3
CARSTRYNQPQHF
TGTGCCAGAAGCACCCGGTACAATCAGCCCCAGCATTTT
>.|.|TRBJ1-3|TRBV13
CASSLRSGRVSGNTIYF
TGTGCCAGCAGCTTACGATCCGGCAGGGTCTCTGGAAACACCATATATTTT
>TRBD1|.|TRBJ2-7|TRBV10-3
CAITRDRDTYEQYF
TGTGCCATCACCCGGGACAGGGACACCTACGAGCAGTACTTC
>TRBD2|.|TRBJ2-7|TRBV4-1
CASSQEVSGGFEQYF
TGCGCCAGCAGCCAAGAGGTTAGCGGGGGCTTCGAGCAGTACTTC